A single count supports the clone carrying this T cell receptor beta chain. This specimen belongs to a study of blood T cell repertoires in COVID-19. Looking at the study overall: Whether acute or convalescent, the COVID-19 samples came from the United States, Italy and Spain. The analysed material was cDNA or gDNA that came from T cells, B-cell-depleted T cells, or PBMCs.

This CDR3 comprises 14 residues. V was cut by 2 bases and J by 1 base, with 9 bases left in between. CDR1 SGHRS and CDR2 YFSETQ come from the germline V gene. Authors' methods: From reference gene primer amplification, estimates of nucleated cell counts were derived. TCRdb keeps only in-frame clones here, not all; method: immunoSEQ multiplex PCR. The V and J calls and the clone size are those of that table, but D and trimming were determined from the DNA. The sample has over 100,000 clones, about 89% seen once; the top ten hold roughly 4.6%. The chain is built from TRBV5-1 and TRBJ1-1; D not resolved. The sample consisted of peripheral blood. The sequence derives from a human donor in a cohort sampled during active COVID-19. In DNA, the CDR3 is TGCGCCAGCAGCTTAGGCCAGGCGAACACTGAAGCTTTCTTT. Translation gives CASSLGQANTEAFF.